The next 8 T cell receptor beta chains were all read from a single sample in a study of shared clonotypes between healthy human individuals. Generated by immunoSEQ multiplex PCR, the TCRdb table keeps only in-frame clones and is missing some. The repertoire holds approximately 700,000 clones, with 73% as singletons. Sequenced input: memory CD4+ T cells sorted from blood. Indicated subset: CD45RA-negative fraction. The receptors come from a woman in her twenties or thirties in good health.

A single count supports this clone. V gene TRBV10-3 combines with J gene TRBJ2-7; 7 bases line up with TRBD1. The CDR3 consists of 12 residues. Germline V gene sequence: CDR1 ENHRY, CDR2 SYGVKD. V dropped 8 bases and J dropped 1; count of bases not matched to a gene: 2. The CDR3 DNA reads TGTGCCATCCAGGACAGGTCCTACGAGCAGTACTTC. Encoded protein: CAIQDRSYEQYF.

Concerning this clone: A far larger clone lies a single base away; this is likely a read error. The chain joins TRBV4-1 to TRBJ2-1; perhaps TRBD2 as D (6 bases). The length of the CDR3 is 17 residues. V lost 0 bases and J lost 7, with 19 bases in between. Germline CDR1 is MGHRA and CDR2 is YSYEKL. CDR3 coding DNA: TGCGCCAGCAGCCAAGATCCAGGGCTAGCGAAGAGAAATGAGCAGTTCTTC. As protein: CASSQDPGLAKRNEQFF.

To note about this clone: One base away lies a much larger clone, so this may be a sequencing read error. The rearrangement joins TRBV27 to TRBJ2-7; 7 bases are a match to TRBD1. Germline V lookup: CDR1 MNHEY, CDR2 SMNVEV (reference sequence). The CDR3 is 14 amino acids. Trimming at V came to 3 bases and at J to 3 bases, leaving 5 bases not matched to a gene. CDR3 nucleotide sequence: TGTGCCAGCAGTTTGGCCGGGACAGTCTACGAGCAGTACTTC. Its translation: CASSLAGTVYEQYF.

The chain has TRBV6-1 and TRBJ2-7; D ambiguous. From germline, CDR1 is MNHNS and CDR2 SASEGT. Trimming cost V 0 bases and J 6 bases, with 24 bases left between them. The CDR3 is 18 amino acids. CDR3 nucleotides: TGTGCCAGCAGTGAAGCTTTCCGAGGCAAGCTAGAAAGGAGCGAGCAGTACTTC. Translated: CASSEAFRGKLERSEQYF.

A word on this clone: The same CDR3 also results from other DNA sequences found in this sample. The CDR3 loop reads CASSVGRDTEAFF. For the CDR3, the DNA is TGTGCCAGCAGTGTAGGAAGGGACACTGAAGCTTTCTTT. The chain combines TRBV2 with TRBJ1-1, with D uncertain. CDR1 SNHLY and CDR2 FYNNEI come from the germline V gene. V was clipped by 4 bases and J by 3 bases, with 9 bases between them. CDR3 size: 13 residues.

This clone was detected ten times or more. This chain links TRBV2 with TRBJ2-7; 9 nucleotides match TRBD1. The junction had 15 bases not matched to a gene; V was cut back by 6 bases and J by 9 bases. CDR3 length: 15 residues. In germline, CDR1 is SNHLY, CDR2 FYNNEI. CDR3 region: CASSPAGTGSYPQYF. The CDR3 region has the DNA TGTGCCAGCAGCCCAGCCGGGACAGGGTCTTATCCGCAGTACTTC. Full variable domain (missing parts from reference TRBV2 and TRBJ2-7): EPEVTQTPSHQVTQMGQEVILRCVPISNHLYFYWYRQILGQKVEFLVSFYNNEISEKSEIFDDQFSVERPDGSNFTLKIRSTKLEDSAMYFCASSPAGTGSYPQYFGPGTRLTVT.

This rearrangement joins TRBV4-2 to TRBJ2-7, with a tentative D call TRBD2 (5 bases). With 3 bases removed from V and 2 bases from J, the gap between germline ends came to 11 bases. CDR1 LGHNA and CDR2 YNFKEQ come from the germline V gene. CDR3 length: 14 amino acids. CDR3 DNA: TGTGCCAGCAGCCACACTAGAATAGCCTACGAGCAGTACTTC. Translation gives CASSHTRIAYEQYF.

V usage is TRBV2 and J usage is TRBJ2-5, with D tentatively TRBD1 (5 bases). The CDR3 has 15 amino acids. The V and J ends lost 1 base and 5 bases respectively, with 14 bases between them. CDR1 is SNHLY, CDR2 FYNNEI, per germline. In DNA form, the CDR3 reads TGTGCCAGCAGTGAAGGGGGCTCTAAAAGGGAGACCCAGTACTTC. Protein product: CASSEGGSKRETQYF.